The 30 T cell receptor beta chains listed next were all sequenced from one sample in a study of blood T cell repertoires in COVID-19. Measured with immunoSEQ multiplex PCR; TCRdb has only the in-frame clones, and not every one. The table lists approximately 100,000 clones, around four fifths of them singletons. The sequenced sample consisted of peripheral blood. The receptors originated from a man in his sixties with acute or convalescent COVID-19.

The chain employs TRBV10-3 and TRBJ2-1, with D possibly being TRBD2 (5 bases). CDR3 size: 15 residues. Trimming pared 3 bases from V and 10 bases from J, leaving 19 bases between. The germline V gene encodes CDR1 ENHRY and CDR2 SYGVKD. The CDR3 region is CAISDQGLNRPEQFF. The CDR3 DNA reads TGTGCCATCAGTGACCAAGGACTCAATCGTCCGGAGCAGTTCTTC.

V gene TRBV11-2 combines with J gene TRBJ2-1, with 8 bases matching TRBD2. CDR1 and CDR2 from the germline V gene are SGHAT and FQNNGV. This CDR3 has 13 residues. Germline trimming cut 5 bases from V and 6 bases from J; bases unmatched to any gene: 3. CDR3 sequence (DNA): TGTGCCAGCAGCCCCGGGAGGGTCAATGAGCAGTTCTTC. Translated, it gives CASSPGRVNEQFF.

The chain recombines TRBV2 with TRBJ2-5; 9 bases match TRBD2. Germline values: CDR1 SNHLY, CDR2 FYNNEI. This CDR3 region has 14 residues. J was trimmed by 4 bases and V by 3 bases; bases with no gene match: 3. For the CDR3, the DNA is TGTGCCAGCAGTGAGCGGCGGGGGGGAGAGACCCAGTACTTC. Translated: CASSERRGGETQYF. The full variable domain, completed using reference TRBV2 and TRBJ2-5, is EPEVTQTPSHQVTQMGQEVILRCVPISNHLYFYWYRQILGQKVEFLVSFYNNEISEKSEIFDDQFSVERPDGSNFTLKIRSTKLEDSAMYFCASSERRGGETQYFGPGTRLLVL.

This clone showed up just once. This chain connects TRBV14 to TRBJ2-7, with 11 bases that match TRBD2. Germline CDR1 is SGHDN and CDR2 is FVKESK. V was clipped by 1 base and J by 3 bases; unmatched bases: 14. The CDR3 totals 19 residues. DNA for the CDR3: TGTGCCAGCAGCCAAGGAATAGCGGGGGGGAGCCTCTACGACTACGAGCAGTACTTC. Its translation is CASSQGIAGGSLYDYEQYF.

V gene TRBV10-2 combines with J gene TRBJ2-5, with TRBD2 as a possible D gene (7 bases). Looked up from germline, CDR1 is WSHSY and CDR2 is SAAADI. The V end lost 6 bases, the J end lost 5 bases, and 13 bases lay between the germline ends. The CDR3 covers 13 residues. The CDR3 nucleotides are TGCGCCAGCAGCGGGGGGCCGGTTGAGACCCAGTACTTC. Protein: CASSGGPVETQYF.

The J gene is TRBJ1-1, the V gene TRBV5-6; no definite D call. Germline values: CDR1 SGHDT, CDR2 YYEEEE. This CDR3 contains 12 residues. The V gene lost 0 bases and the J gene lost 8 bases, with 8 bases spanning the gap. In DNA, the CDR3 is TGTGCCAGCAGCTTGGCCGGGAGGGAAGCTTTCTTT. Encoded protein: CASSLAGREAFF.

The genes are TRBV3-1 (or the pseudogene TRBV3-2) and TRBJ2-7; no clear D gene. The CDR3 is 16 amino acids. The germline V and J ends were trimmed by 1 base and 1 base, with 14 bases remaining between them. From germline, CDR1 is LGHDT and CDR2 YNNKEL (reference sequence). The CDR3 nucleotides read TGTGCCAGCAGCCAAGGGCTGCGGCGAACTTCCTACGAGCAGTACTTC. This encodes CASSQGLRRTSYEQYF.

The V and J genes are TRBV7-3 and TRBJ2-4, with D tentatively TRBD1 (8 bases). Germline loops: CDR1 SGHTA, CDR2 FQGTGA. Between the trimmed V and J ends, which lost 5 bases and 7 bases, there was a span of 24 bases. This CDR3 contains 17 residues. DNA for the CDR3: TGTGCCAGCAGCCCCAGGGGGGGGACAGGCCCGGGGAACATTCAGTACTTC. This sequence encodes CASSPRGGTGPGNIQYF.

This chain joins TRBV30 and TRBJ1-1; possible D gene TRBD1, 6 bases. The V and J ends lost 5 bases and 3 bases respectively, with 16 bases between them. In germline, CDR1 is GTSNPN, CDR2 SVGIG (reference sequence). The CDR3 spans 14 residues. The CDR3 loop reads CAWAQGRGYTEAFF. The CDR3 coding sequence is TGTGCCTGGGCACAGGGTCGTGGTTACACTGAAGCTTTCTTT.

This rearrangement joins TRBV5-4 to TRBJ2-7; 10 positions match TRBD2. V was pared by 4 bases and J by 2 bases, with 6 bases of the junction left unmatched. The CDR3 is 15 amino acids. The germline V gene encodes CDR1 SGHNT and CDR2 YYREEE (reference sequence). The CDR3 loop is CASSGTSAGPYEQYF. The CDR3 nucleotides are TGTGCCAGCAGCGGGACTAGCGCGGGCCCCTACGAGCAGTACTTC.

The genes are TRBV5-5 and TRBJ1-1; TRBD1 might be the D (5 bases). Germline CDR1 SGHKS, CDR2 YYEKEE (reference sequence). The CDR3 runs to 15 residues. The V end was cut by 0 bases, the J end by 1 base, with 10 bases between. In nucleotides, the CDR3 is TGTGCCAGCAGCTTGGCCGGGGGAACGAACACTGAAGCTTTCTTT. It yields the protein CASSLAGGTNTEAFF.

This clone was counted only a few times. This sequence joins TRBV4-2 and TRBJ1-2; maybe TRBD1 (5 bases). Per the germline V gene, CDR1 is LGHNA and CDR2 is YNFKEQ. The CDR3 consists of 17 residues. V lost 0 bases and J lost 8, with 22 bases in between. The CDR3 is CASSQDETVLTTFGYTF. Here the CDR3 DNA reads TGTGCCAGCAGCCAAGATGAGACAGTTCTTACGACTTTCGGCTACACCTTC.

The genes are TRBV6-7 and TRBJ1-4; maybe TRBD1 (6 bases). TRBV6-7 is assigned to the ORF class and has an uncertain function. The CDR3 runs to 19 residues. V was shortened by 6 bases and J by 0 bases, with 23 bases between the two germline ends. In nucleotides, the CDR3 is TGTGCCAGCAGCCCCCCCGGCACCGGGACACGGACAACTAATGAAAAACTGTTTTTT. Residues: CASSPPGTGTRTTNEKLFF.

The CDR3 coding sequence is TGTGCCAGCATTCTGGGCCCGGCCAACACTGAAGCTTTCTTT. Translation: CASILGPANTEAFF. This sequence joins TRBV6-6 and TRBJ1-1; D is ambiguous. V lost 7 bases to trimming and J lost 2 bases, with 14 bases between them. The CDR3 covers 14 residues. The germline gives CDR1 MNHNY, CDR2 SVGAGI (reference sequence).

The CDR3 spells CASSIPGGVLDEQYF. The DNA of the CDR3 is TGTGCCAGTAGTATTCCGGGCGGGGTCTTGGACGAGCAGTACTTC. The chain recombines TRBV19 with TRBJ2-7, with a possible D match to TRBD2 (6 bases). Trimming cost V 3 bases and J 5 bases, with 17 bases left between them. The germline gives CDR1 LNHDA, CDR2 SQIVND (reference sequence). CDR3 length: 15 amino acids.

The rearrangement links TRBV18 to TRBJ1-1; D is perhaps TRBD1 (5 bases). The CDR3 is made up of 14 amino acids. V lost 3 bases and J 2 bases, leaving 10 bases between the germline ends. CDR1 and CDR2 from the germline V gene are KGHSH and LQKENI. CDR3 in DNA: TGTGCCAGCTCACCGGGGGGGTTCAACACTGAAGCTTTCTTT. It codes for CASSPGGFNTEAFF. Full variable domain (outside the CDR3, taken from reference TRBV18 and TRBJ1-1): NAGVMQNPRHLVRRRGQEARLRCSPMKGHSHVYWYRQLPEEGLKFMVYLQKENIIDESGMPKERFSAEFPKEGPSILRIQQVVRGDSAAYFCASSPGGFNTEAFFGQGTRLTVV.

The V gene is TRBV27, the J gene TRBJ1-1, with D possibly being TRBD1 (5 bases). The germline CDR1 and CDR2 sequences are MNHEY and SMNVEV (reference sequence). This CDR3 is built from 14 residues. Trimming removed 3 bases at V and 8 bases at J, with 16 bases between. CDR3 bases: TGTGCCAGCAGTTTTAGGGGCGGACGATGGGAAGCTTTCTTT. The encoded protein is CASSFRGGRWEAFF.

This chain links TRBV19 with TRBJ2-7; TRBD2 matches at 13 bases. CDR1 is LNHDA, CDR2 SQIVND, per germline (reference sequence). The V gene end was trimmed by 4 bases and the J gene end by 5 bases; junction bases not matched to a gene: 5. CDR3 length: 15 residues. The CDR3 reads CASSRTSGSPHEQYF. The CDR3 DNA follows: TGTGCCAGTAGTAGGACTAGCGGGAGTCCCCACGAGCAGTACTTC.

The chain is built from TRBV7-3 and TRBJ2-3; 7 bases map to TRBD2. In germline, CDR1 is SGHTA, CDR2 FQGTGA. The CDR3 length is 15 residues. V gave up 4 bases and J gave up 3 bases; unmatched junction bases: 7. This chain's CDR3 is CASSSRNSGTDTQYF. The CDR3 DNA reads as TGTGCCAGCAGCTCCCGGAATAGCGGGACAGATACGCAGTATTTT. The whole variable domain, filled in from reference TRBV7-3 and TRBJ2-3, reads GAGVSQTPSNKVTEKGKYVELRCDPISGHTALYWYRQSLGQGPEFLIYFQGTGAADDSGLPNDRFFAVRPEGSVSTLKIQRTERGDSAVYLCASSSRNSGTDTQYFGPGTRLTVL.

The V and J genes are TRBV9 and TRBJ2-1, with 14 bases lining up with TRBD2. With V trimmed by 3 bases and J by 9 bases, 20 bases remained unmatched. The CDR3 extends over 20 amino acids. Germline CDR1 reads SGDLS; CDR2 reads YYNGEE. In DNA form, the CDR3 reads TGTGCCAGCAGCGCAACCCCCGGGACTAGCGGGAGCTCGTTACTCAGTGAGCAGTTCTTC. Translation: CASSATPGTSGSSLLSEQFF.

This sequence joins TRBV2 and TRBJ2-4; the match to TRBD1 covers 7 bases. Germline CDR1 is SNHLY and CDR2 is FYNNEI. The CDR3 is made up of 15 amino acids. V trimming: 6 bases; J trimming: 6 bases; junction bases outside the gene matches: 11. The CDR3 spells CASRATGTETNIQYF. CDR3 in DNA: TGTGCCAGCAGAGCAACCGGGACAGAGACAAACATTCAGTACTTC.

V and J are TRBV7-8 and TRBJ2-7, with 7 bases matching TRBD1. The CDR3 length is 15 residues. J gave up 0 bases and V 6 bases, and 8 bases lay outside the gene matches. Germline V lookup: CDR1 SGHVS, CDR2 FQNEAQ. The DNA of the CDR3 is TGTGCCAGCAGTCTAGAGACAGGGAACTCCTACGAGCAGTACTTC. It yields the protein CASSLETGNSYEQYF.

The CDR3 protein is CASSQGSSGNTIYF. The CDR3 DNA follows: TGCGCCAGCAGCCAAGGTAGCTCTGGAAACACCATATATTTT. The genes are TRBV4-1 and TRBJ1-3, with D uncertain. The germline V and J ends were trimmed by 1 base and 0 bases, with 4 bases remaining between them. From germline, CDR1 is MGHRA and CDR2 YSYEKL. This CDR3 has 14 amino acids.

V gene TRBV15 combines with J gene TRBJ1-4; 10 bases map to TRBD1. The CDR3 is made up of 15 amino acids. In germline, CDR1 is LNHNV, CDR2 YYDKDF (reference sequence). The V gene end was trimmed by 0 bases and the J gene end by 7 bases; junction bases not matched to a gene: 2. This CDR3 reads CATSRDGDRGEKLFF. The CDR3 DNA sequence: TGTGCCACCAGCAGAGATGGGGACAGGGGTGAAAAACTGTTTTTT.

The chain uses TRBV21-1 and TRBJ1-5. TRBV21-1 is classified as a pseudogene. CDR3 length: 15 residues. In DNA, the CDR3 is TGTGCCAGCAGCAAAGATTCCCCGTACAATCAGCCCCAGCATTTT. It codes for CASSKDSPYNQPQHF.

The rearrangement joins TRBV5-1 to TRBJ2-3; 11 bases are shared with TRBD2. Germline V gives CDR1 SGHRS, CDR2 YFSETQ. The CDR3 length is 16 residues. Trimming took 3 bases from V and 3 from J; bases not matched to a gene: 6. CDR3 in amino acids: CASSSGTSGMTDTQYF. The CDR3, as DNA: TGCGCCAGCAGCTCGGGGACTAGCGGAATGACAGATACGCAGTATTTT.

The chain combines TRBV7-9 with TRBJ1-5; 7 bases are a match to TRBD1. The CDR3 length is 14 residues. CDR1 is SEHNR, CDR2 FQNEAQ, per germline (reference sequence). The junction had 5 bases not matched to a gene; V was cut back by 5 bases and J by 4 bases. The CDR3: CASSRDSPNQPQHF. CDR3 nucleotide sequence: TGTGCCAGCAGCCGGGACAGTCCAAATCAGCCCCAGCATTTT.

This clone was seen more than once but under ten times. One end of the junction does not line up with germline, which may come from a read error. This chain uses TRBV14 with TRBJ1-1, with a weak D call TRBD1 (5 bases). This CDR3 comprises 14 residues. Germline CDR1 and CDR2: SGHDN and FVKESK. CDR3 protein: CASSQNEGLMISGF. CDR3 in DNA: TGTGCCAGCAGCCAAAACGAGGGACTAATGATTTCGGGGTTT.

CDR3 DNA: TGTGCCTGGAGTTTACTAGGCGGCAATGAGCAGTTCTTC. Amino acids: CAWSLLGGNEQFF. The chain combines TRBV30 with TRBJ2-1; D might be TRBD2 (5 bases). Germline CDR1 GTSNPN, CDR2 SVGIG (reference sequence). CDR3 length equals 13 residues. Trimming pared 2 bases from V and 6 bases from J, leaving 11 bases between.

The J gene is TRBJ2-1, the V gene TRBV28; TRBD2 agrees at 13 bases. The germline CDR1 and CDR2 sequences are MDHEN and SYDVKM. Trimming removed 5 bases from V and 13 bases from J; junction bases left unmatched: 8. The CDR3 runs to 14 residues. The CDR3 region has the DNA TGTGCCAGCAGTCCCGCCGGGACTAGCGGGGCTCAGTTCTTC. The encoded protein is CASSPAGTSGAQFF. Using reference TRBV28 and TRBJ2-1 for the parts outside the CDR3, the full variable domain is DVKVTQSSRYLVKRTGEKVFLECVQDMDHENMFWYRQDPGLGLRLIYFSYDVKMKEKGDIPEGYSVSREKKERFSLILESASTNQTSMYLCASSPAGTSGAQFFGPGTRLTVL.